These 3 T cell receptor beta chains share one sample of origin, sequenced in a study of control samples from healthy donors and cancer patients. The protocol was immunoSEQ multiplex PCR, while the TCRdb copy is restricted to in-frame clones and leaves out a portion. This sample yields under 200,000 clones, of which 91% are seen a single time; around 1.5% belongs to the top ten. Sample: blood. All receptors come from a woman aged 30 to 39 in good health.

This CDR3 is CASSPGQDSRGNTIYF. The CDR3 nucleotides read TGTGCCAGCAGCCCGGGACAGGATTCGAGGGGAAACACCATATATTTT. The rearrangement uses TRBV3-1 (or the pseudogene TRBV3-2) and TRBJ1-3; 8 nucleotides align to TRBD1. There are 16 residues in the CDR3. Germline V CDR1 and CDR2: LGHDT, YNNKEL (reference sequence). After removal of 4 bases from V and 4 bases from J, the junction contained 9 bases not matched to a gene.

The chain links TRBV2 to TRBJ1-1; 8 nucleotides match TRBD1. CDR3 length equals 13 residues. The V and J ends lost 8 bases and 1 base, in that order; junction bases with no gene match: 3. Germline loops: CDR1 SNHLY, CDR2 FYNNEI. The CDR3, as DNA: TGTGCCAGCCAGGGGGCGGAGAACACTGAAGCTTTCTTT. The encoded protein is CASQGAENTEAFF.

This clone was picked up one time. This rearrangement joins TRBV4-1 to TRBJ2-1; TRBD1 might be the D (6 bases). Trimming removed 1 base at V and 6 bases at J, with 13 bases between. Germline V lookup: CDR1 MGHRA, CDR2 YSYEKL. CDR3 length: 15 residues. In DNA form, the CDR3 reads TGCGCCAGCAGCCAAGTCGACAGGTATGCCAATGAGCAGTTCTTC. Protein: CASSQVDRYANEQFF.